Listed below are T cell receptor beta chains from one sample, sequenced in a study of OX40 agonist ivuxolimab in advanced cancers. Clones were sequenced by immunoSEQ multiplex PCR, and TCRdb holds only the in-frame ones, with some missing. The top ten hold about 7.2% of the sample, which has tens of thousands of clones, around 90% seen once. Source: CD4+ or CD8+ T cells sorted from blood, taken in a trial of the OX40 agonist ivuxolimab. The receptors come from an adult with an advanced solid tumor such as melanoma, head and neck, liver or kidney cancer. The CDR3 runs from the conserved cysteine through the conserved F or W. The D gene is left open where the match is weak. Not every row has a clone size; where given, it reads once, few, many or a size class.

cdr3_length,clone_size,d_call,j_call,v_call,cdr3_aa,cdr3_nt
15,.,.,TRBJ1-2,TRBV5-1,CASSPEWDFNYGYTF,TGCGCCAGCAGCCCTGAGTGGGATTTTAACTATGGCTACACCTTC
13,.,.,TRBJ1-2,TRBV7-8,CASSSSGGDGYTF,TGTGCCAGCAGCTCAAGTGGGGGGGATGGCTACACCTTC
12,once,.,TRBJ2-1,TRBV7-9,CASSLEMSEQFF,TGTGCCAGCAGCTTGGAGATGAGTGAGCAGTTCTTC
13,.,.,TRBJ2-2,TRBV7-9,CASSGRDTGELFF,TGTGCCAGCAGCGGCCGGGACACCGGGGAGCTGTTTTTT
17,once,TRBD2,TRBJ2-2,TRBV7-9,CASSLLLGLAGTGELFF,TGTGCCAGCAGCTTACTTCTGGGACTAGCGGGAACCGGGGAGCTGTTTTTT
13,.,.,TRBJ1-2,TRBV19,CASSITPRDGYTF,TGTGCCAGTAGTATTACCCCACGGGATGGCTACACCTTC
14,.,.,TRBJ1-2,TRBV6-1,CASSERTPVYGYTF,TGTGCCAGCAGTGAAAGGACGCCTGTCTATGGCTACACCTTC
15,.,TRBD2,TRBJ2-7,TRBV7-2,CASRFTLAAGDEQYF,TGTGCCAGCAGGTTCACCCTGGCGGCGGGAGACGAGCAGTACTTC
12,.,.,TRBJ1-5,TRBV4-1,CASSQGWQPQHF,TGCGCCAGCAGCCAAGGATGGCAGCCCCAGCATTTT
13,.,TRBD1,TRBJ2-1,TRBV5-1,CASSLTGDNEQFF,TGCGCCAGCAGCTTGACAGGGGACAATGAGCAGTTCTTC
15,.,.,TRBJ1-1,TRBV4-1,CASSGGGYMNTEAFF,TGCGCCAGCAGCGGGGGGGGATATATGAACACTGAAGCTTTCTTT
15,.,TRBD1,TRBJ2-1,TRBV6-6,CASSYPGQGMNEQFF,TGTGCCAGCAGTTACCCAGGACAGGGTATGAATGAGCAGTTCTTC
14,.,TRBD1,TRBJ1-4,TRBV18,CASSPGQSNEKLFF,TGTGCCAGCTCACCGGGACAGTCTAATGAAAAACTGTTTTTT
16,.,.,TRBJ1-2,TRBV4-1,CASSQDPLLVLGGYTF,TGCGCCAGCAGCCAAGATCCGCTTCTGGTTCTTGGCGGCTACACCTTC
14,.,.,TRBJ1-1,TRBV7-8,CASSLVDVSTEAFF,TGTGCCAGCAGCTTAGTAGACGTTTCGACTGAAGCTTTCTTT
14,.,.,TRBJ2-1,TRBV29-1,CSVEAGDLTNEQFF,TGCAGCGTTGAAGCGGGAGATTTGACCAATGAGCAGTTCTTC
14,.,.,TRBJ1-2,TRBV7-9,CASSWTGTSDGYTF,TGTGCCAGCAGCTGGACCGGGACCTCTGACGGCTACACCTTC
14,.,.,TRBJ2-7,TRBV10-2,CATKPPDTSYEQYF,TGCGCCACCAAGCCCCCGGACACGTCCTACGAGCAGTACTTC
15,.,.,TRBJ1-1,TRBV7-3,CASSLGGAENTEAFF,TGTGCCAGCAGCTTAGGGGGCGCAGAAAACACTGAAGCTTTCTTT
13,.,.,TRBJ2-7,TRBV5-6,CASSLERGSEQYF,TGTGCCAGCAGCTTGGAGAGAGGGTCCGAGCAGTACTTC
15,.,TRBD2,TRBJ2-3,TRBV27,CASRMTSGITDTQYF,TGTGCCAGCAGGATGACTAGCGGGATCACAGATACGCAGTATTTT
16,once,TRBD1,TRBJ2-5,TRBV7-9,CASSFTRQGHQETQYF,TGTGCCAGCAGCTTTACGAGACAGGGGCACCAAGAGACCCAGTACTTC
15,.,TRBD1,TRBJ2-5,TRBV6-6,CASSSGGYLQETQYF,TGTGCCAGCAGTTCAGGGGGTTACCTCCAAGAGACCCAGTACTTC
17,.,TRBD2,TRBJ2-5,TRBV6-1,CASSEAQTASGQETQYF,TGTGCCAGCAGTGAAGCCCAAACAGCTAGCGGCCAAGAGACCCAGTACTTC
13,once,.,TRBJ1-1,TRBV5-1,CASSFRGNTEAFF,TGCGCCAGCAGCTTTAGAGGGAACACTGAAGCTTTCTTT
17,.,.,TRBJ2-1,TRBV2,CASSLVDERSPYNEQFF,TGTGCCAGCAGCCTAGTCGATGAGAGGTCGCCTTACAATGAGCAGTTCTTC
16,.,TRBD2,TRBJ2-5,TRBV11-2,CASSDPSGRAEETQYF,TGTGCCAGCAGCGACCCTAGCGGGAGGGCCGAAGAGACCCAGTACTTC